Below are 7 T cell receptor beta chains sequenced from a single sample in a study of cytomegalovirus exposure and HLA in healthy donors. The PCR was carried out with 60 Vbeta primers and 13 Jbeta primers. Sequencing used immunoSEQ multiplex PCR; TCRdb keeps in-frame clones, though not all of them. Of 64,000 or so clones detected, about 85% appear once; the ten largest clones hold approximately 11%. Specimen: PBMCs. The receptor set was obtained from a female donor in good health and CMV-seronegative.

The chain couples TRBV6-5 to TRBJ1-2; D uncertain. Trimming removed 0 bases from V and 2 bases from J, with 10 bases in between. CDR1 MNHEY and CDR2 SVGAGI come from the germline V gene. The CDR3 has 15 residues. In nucleotides, the CDR3 is TGTGCCAGCAGTTACTCGGTCAGGCAAAACTATGGCTACACCTTC. This translates into CASSYSVRQNYGYTF.

This clone was picked up a small number of times. One end of the junction does not line up with germline, which may come from a read error. The rearrangement joins TRBV5-6 to TRBJ2-6; TRBD2 aligns across 13 bases. The CDR3 spans 19 residues. Germline V gene sequence: CDR1 SGHDT, CDR2 YYEEEE. DNA of the CDR3: TGTGCCAGCAGCGCACCGGGACTAGCGGGGATTGGCGGGGCCAACGGCCTGACTTTC. This encodes CASSAPGLAGIGGANGLTF.

There are a few counts of this clone. The chain employs TRBV7-2 and TRBJ1-4; TRBD1 agrees at 9 bases. The CDR3 covers 14 residues. Germline V gives CDR1 SGHTA, CDR2 FQGNSA. V lost 1 base, J lost 8 bases, and 2 bases stayed unmatched. CDR3 loop: CASSLGTGDEKLFF. CDR3 in DNA: TGTGCCAGCAGCTTAGGGACAGGGGACGAAAAACTGTTTTTT.

This clone has a handful of counts. This chain links TRBV5-1 with TRBJ2-3; the D gene is possibly TRBD2 (7 bases). In germline, CDR1 is SGHRS, CDR2 YFSETQ. The CDR3 has 20 amino acids. The ends were cut back, 0 bases at V and 4 bases at J, with 27 bases in the middle. The CDR3 protein is CASSLVGVSGGGSLPDTQYF. The CDR3 DNA follows: TGCGCCAGCAGCTTGGTTGGGGTTTCCGGGGGCGGGAGCCTCCCAGATACGCAGTATTTT. Full variable domain (missing parts from reference TRBV5-1 and TRBJ2-3): KAGVTQTPRYLIKTRGQQVTLSCSPISGHRSVSWYQQTPGQGLQFLFEYFSETQRNKGNFPGRFSGRQFSNSRSEMNVSTLELGDSALYLCASSLVGVSGGGSLPDTQYFGPGTRLTVL.

J is TRBJ2-3 and V is TRBV2; 10 nucleotides line up with TRBD2. Trimming cost V 6 bases and J 6 bases; bases outside gene matches: 6. Germline V CDR1 and CDR2: SNHLY, FYNNEI. The CDR3 covers 14 residues. CDR3 in amino acids: CASRSSGSSDTQYF. CDR3 DNA sequence: TGTGCCAGCAGGTCTAGCGGGAGCTCGGATACGCAGTATTTT.

This chain joins TRBV5-1 and TRBJ2-7; 12 positions agree with TRBD1. Germline trimming cut 4 bases from V and 6 bases from J; bases unmatched to any gene: 8. Per the germline V gene, CDR1 is SGHRS and CDR2 is YFSETQ. CDR3 length: 15 residues. DNA for the CDR3: TGCGCCAGCAGCCCCCCGGGACAGGGGGCAGGCGAGCAGTACTTC. As protein: CASSPPGQGAGEQYF.

The chain is built from TRBV15 and TRBJ1-3, with D possibly TRBD1 on 6 matching bases. The germline V and J ends were trimmed by 8 bases and 5 bases, with 19 bases remaining between them. Germline CDR1 LNHNV, CDR2 YYDKDF (reference sequence). The CDR3 totals 15 residues. Here the CDR3 reads CATEAAEGGRNTIYF. The DNA of the CDR3 is TGTGCCACCGAAGCAGCCGAGGGGGGGAGAAACACCATATATTTT.